Following are 2 T cell receptor beta chains from one sample sequenced in a study of cytomegalovirus exposure and HLA in healthy donors. PCR primers comprised 60 Vbeta and 13 Jbeta primers. Profiled with immunoSEQ multiplex PCR; TCRdb holds only in-frame clones, not every one. Of about 190,000 clones in the sample, 75% to 90% were seen once. Sequenced input: PBMCs. These receptors were collected from a man in his thirties or forties in good health and CMV-seronegative.

The chain has TRBV5-4 and TRBJ1-1; 8 bases are shared with TRBD1. With V trimmed by 0 bases and J by 2 bases, 3 bases remained unmatched. The CDR3 extends over 15 amino acids. Per germline, CDR1 SGHNT and CDR2 YYREEE (reference sequence). The CDR3 bases are TGTGCCAGCAGCTTGGACACAGGGGGAAACACTGAAGCTTTCTTT. It translates to CASSLDTGGNTEAFF.

This clone was seen a single time. The chain employs TRBV7-9 and TRBJ1-1; D gene uncertain. The CDR3 runs to 16 residues. V dropped 3 bases and J dropped 0 bases, with 14 bases sitting between them. Germline V gives CDR1 SEHNR, CDR2 FQNEAQ (reference sequence). CDR3 amino acids: CASSFLGREMNTEAFF. The CDR3 DNA follows: TGTGCCAGCAGCTTTTTAGGGAGGGAAATGAACACTGAAGCTTTCTTT.